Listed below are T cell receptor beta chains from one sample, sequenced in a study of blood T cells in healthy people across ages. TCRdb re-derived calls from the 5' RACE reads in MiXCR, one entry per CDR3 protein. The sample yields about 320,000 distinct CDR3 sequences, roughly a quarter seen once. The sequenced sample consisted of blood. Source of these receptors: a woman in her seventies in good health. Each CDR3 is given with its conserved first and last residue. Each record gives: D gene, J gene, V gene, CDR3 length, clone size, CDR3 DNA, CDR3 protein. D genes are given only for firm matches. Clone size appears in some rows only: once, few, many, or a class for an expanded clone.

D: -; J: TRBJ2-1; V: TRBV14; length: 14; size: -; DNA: TGTGCCAGCTGGGTCAACTCTCAATACAATGAGCAGTTCTTC; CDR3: CASWVNSQYNEQFF
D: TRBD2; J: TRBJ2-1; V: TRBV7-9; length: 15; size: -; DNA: TGTGCCAGCAGCTACAAGGGCGGGACTAGCAATGAGCAGTTCTTC; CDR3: CASSYKGGTSNEQFF
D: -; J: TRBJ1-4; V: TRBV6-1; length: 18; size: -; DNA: TGTGCCAGCAGCTTGAACAGGGCAAGAAGGACGGCTAATGAAAAACTGTTTTTT; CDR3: CASSLNRARRTANEKLFF
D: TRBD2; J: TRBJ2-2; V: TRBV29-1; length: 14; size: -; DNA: TGCAGCGTCAGCGGACTAGTTTCCACCGGGGAGCTGTTTTTT; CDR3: CSVSGLVSTGELFF
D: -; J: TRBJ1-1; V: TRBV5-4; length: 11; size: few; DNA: TGTGCCAGCAAGAGGGATACTGAAGCTTTCTTT; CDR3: CASKRDTEAFF
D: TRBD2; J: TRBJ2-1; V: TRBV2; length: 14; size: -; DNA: TGTGCCGGGAAGGAGGGGACTAGCGGGACTTATCTGTTCTTC; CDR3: CAGKEGTSGTYLFF
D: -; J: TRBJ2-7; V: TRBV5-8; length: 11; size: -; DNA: TGTGCCAGCAGCTACACCTACGAGCAGTACTTC; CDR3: CASSYTYEQYF
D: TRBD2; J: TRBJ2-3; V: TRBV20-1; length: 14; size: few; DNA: TGCAGTGCTCCCCCTAGCGGGAAGACAGATACGCAGTATTTT; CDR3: CSAPPSGKTDTQYF
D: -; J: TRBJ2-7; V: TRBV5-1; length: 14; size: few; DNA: TGCGCCAGCAGCTTGGAGGGCGGGATCTACGAGCAGTACTTC; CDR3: CASSLEGGIYEQYF
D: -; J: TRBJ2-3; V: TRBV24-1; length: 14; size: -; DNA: TGTGCCACAGGTGGACAGCGAGGCACAGATACGCAGTATTTT; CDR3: CATGGQRGTDTQYF
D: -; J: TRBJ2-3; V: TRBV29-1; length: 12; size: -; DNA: TGCAGCGTTGCGGGGGGCCGAGATACGCAGTATTTT; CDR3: CSVAGGRDTQYF
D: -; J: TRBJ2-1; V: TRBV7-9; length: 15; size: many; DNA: TGTGCCAGCACCCTAATGAGTCCCGGCGGCAATGAGCAGTTCTTC; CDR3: CASTLMSPGGNEQFF
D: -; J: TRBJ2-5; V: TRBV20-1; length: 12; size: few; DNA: TGCAGTGTTGTCGGAGCGCAAGAGACCCAGTACTTC; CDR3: CSVVGAQETQYF
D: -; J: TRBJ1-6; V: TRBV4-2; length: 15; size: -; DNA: TGTGCCAGCAGCCCGTACAGGGTGCTTAATTCACCCCTCCACTTT; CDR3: CASSPYRVLNSPLHF
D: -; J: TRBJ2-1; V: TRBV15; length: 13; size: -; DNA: TGTGCCACCAGCAGAGATGGGTACAATGAGCAGTTCTTC; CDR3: CATSRDGYNEQFF
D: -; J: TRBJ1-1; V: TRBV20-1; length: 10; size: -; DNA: TGCAGTGCTGCTCACACTGAAGCTTTCTTT; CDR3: CSAAHTEAFF
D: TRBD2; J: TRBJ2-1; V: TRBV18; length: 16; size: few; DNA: TGTGCCAGCTCCGCGACTAGCGCGGGGAGGATGAATGAGCAGTTCTTC; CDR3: CASSATSAGRMNEQFF
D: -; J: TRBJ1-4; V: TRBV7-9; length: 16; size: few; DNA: TGTGCCAGCAGCCCCGGGGATCGGACAACTAATGAAAAACTGTTTTTT; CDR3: CASSPGDRTTNEKLFF
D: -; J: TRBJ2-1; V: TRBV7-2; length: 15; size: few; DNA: TGTGCCAGCAGCTTAGGGGCTAGCCCCTACAATGAGCAGTTCTTC; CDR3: CASSLGASPYNEQFF
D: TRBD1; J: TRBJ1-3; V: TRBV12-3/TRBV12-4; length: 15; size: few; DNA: TGTGCCAGCAGACGACAGGGTGTCTCTGGAAACACCATATATTTT; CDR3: CASRRQGVSGNTIYF
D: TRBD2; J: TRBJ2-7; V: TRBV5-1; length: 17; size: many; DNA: TGCGCCAGCAGCTTGCGTATGAGCGGGGGGCGGCCCTACGAGCAGTACTTC; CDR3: CASSLRMSGGRPYEQYF
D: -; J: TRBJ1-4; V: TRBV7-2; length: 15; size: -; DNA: TGTGCCAGCAGCCCCGAGGGGGTGGCTAATGAAAAACTGTTTTTT; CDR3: CASSPEGVANEKLFF
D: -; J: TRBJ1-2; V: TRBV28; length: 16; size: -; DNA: TGTGCCACCCAGACCCTGCTTCGGGGGGCGGTATATGGCTACACCTTC; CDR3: CATQTLLRGAVYGYTF
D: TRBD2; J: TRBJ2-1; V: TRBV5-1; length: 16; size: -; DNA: TGCGCCAGCAGACCGGACAGTATTTTAGCGGGAGGGGTGCAGTTCTTC; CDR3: CASRPDSILAGGVQFF
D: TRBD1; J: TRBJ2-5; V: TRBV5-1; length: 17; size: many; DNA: TGCGCCAGCAGCGGGGTTCCAGGACAGGTGATTCAAGAGACCCAGTACTTC; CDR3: CASSGVPGQVIQETQYF
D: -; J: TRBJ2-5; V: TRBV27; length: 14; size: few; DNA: TGTGCCAGCAGTGAGGACTACTCTTCGAAGACCCAGTACTTC; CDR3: CASSEDYSSKTQYF
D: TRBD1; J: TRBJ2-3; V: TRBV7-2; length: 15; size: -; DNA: TGTGCCAGCGGAACAGGGGGTCGGAGCACAGATACGCAGTATTTT; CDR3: CASGTGGRSTDTQYF
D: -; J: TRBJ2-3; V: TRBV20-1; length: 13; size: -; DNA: TGCAGTGCCCCCCCCAGGGGCCGTTGGGGGGAGTATTTT; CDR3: CSAPPRGRWGEYF
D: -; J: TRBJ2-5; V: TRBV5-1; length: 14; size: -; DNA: TGCGCCAGCAGCCGAGACAGCCTCCAAGAGACCCAGTACTTC; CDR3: CASSRDSLQETQYF
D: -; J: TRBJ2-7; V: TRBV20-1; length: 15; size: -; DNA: TGCAGTGCTAGAGGGCTGGGGACTGCTACCTACGAGCAGTACTTC; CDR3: CSARGLGTATYEQYF
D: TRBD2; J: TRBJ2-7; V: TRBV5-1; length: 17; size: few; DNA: TGCGCCAGCAGCCCTCGGACTAGCGGGAGGAGCTCCTACGAGCAGTACTTC; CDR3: CASSPRTSGRSSYEQYF
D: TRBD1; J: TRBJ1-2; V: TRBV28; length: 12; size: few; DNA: TGTGCCAGCAGTTTAGGGGACAGGGCTCACACCTTC; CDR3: CASSLGDRAHTF
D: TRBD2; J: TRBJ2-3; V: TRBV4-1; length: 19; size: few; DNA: TGCGCCAGCAGCCAAGACCGGGGTCGGAGCGGGAGGAACACAGATACGCAGTATTTT; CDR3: CASSQDRGRSGRNTDTQYF
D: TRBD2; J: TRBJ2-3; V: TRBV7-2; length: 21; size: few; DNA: TGTGCCAGCAGCTTCAGCTTGACTAGCGGGGCTAAAGCCCCACACAGAGATACGCAGTATTTT; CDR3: CASSFSLTSGAKAPHRDTQYF
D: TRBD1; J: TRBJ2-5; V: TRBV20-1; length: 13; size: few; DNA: TGCAGTGCGTCGGACAGGCGCCAAGAGACCCAGTACTTC; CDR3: CSASDRRQETQYF
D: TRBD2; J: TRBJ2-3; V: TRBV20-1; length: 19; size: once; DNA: TGCAGTGCTCGGACGGGACTAGCGGGAATGACCTCTAGCACAGATACGCAGTATTTT; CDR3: CSARTGLAGMTSSTDTQYF
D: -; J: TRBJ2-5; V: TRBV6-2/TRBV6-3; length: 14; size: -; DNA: TGTGCCAGCAGTTACTCCGGGGGCAGAGAGACCCAGTACTTC; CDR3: CASSYSGGRETQYF
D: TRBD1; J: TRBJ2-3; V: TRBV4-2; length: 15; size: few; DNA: TGTGCCAGCAGCCAAGGACAGGGGGCCACAGATACGCAGTATTTT; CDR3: CASSQGQGATDTQYF
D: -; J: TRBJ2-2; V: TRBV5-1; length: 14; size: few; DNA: TGCGCCAGCAGCTTGGATGGGGGGCCCGGGGAGCTGTTTTTT; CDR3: CASSLDGGPGELFF
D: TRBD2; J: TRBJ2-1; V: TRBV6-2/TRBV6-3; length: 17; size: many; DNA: TGTGCCAGCAGCAGGAGGACTAGCGGGAGCTCCTACAATGAGCAGTTCTTC; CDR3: CASSRRTSGSSYNEQFF
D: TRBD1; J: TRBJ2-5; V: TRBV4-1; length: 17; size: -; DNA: TGCGCCAGCAGCCAAGATACTAGCAGGACAGGGGCCTCGGAGCAGTACTTC; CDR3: CASSQDTSRTGASEQYF
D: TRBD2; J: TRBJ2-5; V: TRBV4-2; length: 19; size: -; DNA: TGTGCCAGCAGCCAAGATACGTCTAGCGGGAGGAACGTCCAAGAGACCCAGTACTTC; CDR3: CASSQDTSSGRNVQETQYF
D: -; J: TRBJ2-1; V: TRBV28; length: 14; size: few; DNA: TGTGCCAGCAGTTTACTGTTGACTACTAATGAGCAGTTCTTC; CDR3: CASSLLLTTNEQFF
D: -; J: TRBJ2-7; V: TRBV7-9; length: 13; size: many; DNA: TGTGCCAGCAGCTCCGGGCCCCAAAACGAGCAGTACTTC; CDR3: CASSSGPQNEQYF
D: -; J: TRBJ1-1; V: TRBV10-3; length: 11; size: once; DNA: TGTGCCATCAGTGACCTAGCTGAAGCTTTCTTT; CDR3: CAISDLAEAFF
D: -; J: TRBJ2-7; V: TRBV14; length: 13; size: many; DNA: TGTGCCAGCAGCCAAGTCCTTTCCTACGAGCAGTACTTC; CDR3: CASSQVLSYEQYF
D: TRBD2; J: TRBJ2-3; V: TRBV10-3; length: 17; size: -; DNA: TGTGCCATCGGTGTGGGCGGGAGTACTCCTAGCACAGATACGCAGTATTTT; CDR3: CAIGVGGSTPSTDTQYF
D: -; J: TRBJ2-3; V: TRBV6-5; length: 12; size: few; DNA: TGTGCCAGCAGCTATCGAGGGGATACGCAGTATTTT; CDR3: CASSYRGDTQYF
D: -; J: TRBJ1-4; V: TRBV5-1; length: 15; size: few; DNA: TGCGCCAGCAGCTCTACAAAAGCAACTAATGAAAAACTGTTTTTT; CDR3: CASSSTKATNEKLFF
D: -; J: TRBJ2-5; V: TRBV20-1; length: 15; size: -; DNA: TGCAGTGCTAGAGACGTAGTAAGGGGGCAAGAGACCCAGTACTTC; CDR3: CSARDVVRGQETQYF
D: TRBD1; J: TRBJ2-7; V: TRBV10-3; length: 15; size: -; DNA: TGTGCCATCAGTGAGAGGACAGGGGGGTCCTACGAGCAGTACTTC; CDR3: CAISERTGGSYEQYF
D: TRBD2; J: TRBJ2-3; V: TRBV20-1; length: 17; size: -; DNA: TGCAGTGCTAGAGATCTAGGAGCCTGGGCGGGGGCAGATACGCAGTATTTT; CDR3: CSARDLGAWAGADTQYF
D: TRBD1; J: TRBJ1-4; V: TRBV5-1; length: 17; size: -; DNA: TGCGCCAGCAGCTTCTCTCATACAGGGGGGACTAATGAAAAACTGTTTTTT; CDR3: CASSFSHTGGTNEKLFF
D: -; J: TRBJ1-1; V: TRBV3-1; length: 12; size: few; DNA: TGTGCCAGCAGCCAAGATTGGGGGGGAGCTTTCTTT; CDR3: CASSQDWGGAFF
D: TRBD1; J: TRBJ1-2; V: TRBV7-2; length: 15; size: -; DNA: TGTGCCAGCAGCTTTAGCATTGGACAGGGAGGTGGCTACACCTTC; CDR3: CASSFSIGQGGGYTF
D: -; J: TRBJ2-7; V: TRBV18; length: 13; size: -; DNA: TGTGCCAGCTCCCCGACACTCTCCTACGAGCAGTACTTC; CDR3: CASSPTLSYEQYF
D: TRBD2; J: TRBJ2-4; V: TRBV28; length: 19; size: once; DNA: TGTGCCAGCAGTTCGGATTCTGGAGCGGGAGGCCTGGGCAAAAACATTCAGTACTTC; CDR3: CASSSDSGAGGLGKNIQYF
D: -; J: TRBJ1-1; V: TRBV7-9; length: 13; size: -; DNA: TGTGCCAGCAGCTCATCAGCGGAAACTGAAGCTTTCTTT; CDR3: CASSSSAETEAFF
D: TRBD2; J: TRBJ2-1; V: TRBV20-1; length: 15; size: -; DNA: TGCAGTGCCAAGGGGACTAGCGCTTATTACAATGAGCAGTTCTTC; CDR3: CSAKGTSAYYNEQFF